This T cell receptor beta chain was identified during a study of T cell responses to AZD1222 COVID-19 vaccine. Whole-study results and caveats: Spike regions recognized by vaccine-associated CD4 TCRs spanned the protein, led by 160-218 and 743-854. Clonal diversity was possibly underestimated, and the donors were mostly white British, with more females. When two AZD1222 doses had been given, Spike-specific TCR breadth and depth rose.

Germline CDR1 MNHEY, CDR2 SMNVEV (reference sequence). The CDR3 spans 14 residues. V shed 0 bases and J shed 5 bases, with 10 bases lying between them. The data were produced by immunoSEQ multiplex PCR, yet TCRdb's version contains in-frame clones alone and is incomplete. This table has roughly 150,000 clones, around 85% appearing once. This clone was found a few times. No antigen is known for it. Additional DNA sequences in this sample encode the identical CDR3. The specimen comprised peripheral blood, sampled after recovery from COVID-19. This sequence originates from an adult who had recovered from COVID-19. This chain connects TRBV27 to TRBJ2-5, with D possibly TRBD1 on 5 matching bases. Here the CDR3 DNA reads TGTGCCAGCAGTTTATCATCAGGGTGGGAGACCCAGTACTTC. The encoded protein is CASSLSSGWETQYF.